These 3 T cell receptor beta chains share one sample of origin, sequenced in a study of T cells expressing NK-cell markers. After re-calling the 5' RACE reads, TCRdb lists one entry per CDR3 protein, DNA absent. The sample totals about 260,000 distinct CDR3 sequences. Sample: blood T cells: a sorted CD56 or NKG2C T cell subset, CD4+ or CD8+ T cells, or bulk PBMC T cells (not recorded which). The receptors originated from a man aged 18 to 30 in good health.

The chain couples TRBV5-1 to TRBJ1-1; TCRdb selects TRBD1, and the lack of DNA leaves this call unchecked. CDR3 size: 15 residues. Germline values: CDR1 SGHRS, CDR2 YFSETQ. The CDR3: CASSLGGQEGVEAFF.

The chain combines TRBV25-1 with TRBJ1-2; the TCRdb call, TRBD1, lacks DNA for checking. Germline V CDR1 and CDR2: MGHDK, SYGVNS. The CDR3 covers 15 residues. CDR3 loop: CASSESRTGRHGYTF.

CDR3 region: CASSRGTSGRAPTDTQYF. The chain recombines TRBV2 with TRBJ2-3; TCRdb lists TRBD2, though no DNA is available to test this call. Germline V gene data show CDR1 as SNHLY and CDR2 as FYNNEI. This CDR3 contains 18 residues.